The clone carrying this TCR beta chain was detected only a few times. Other DNA sequences in this sample translate to the same CDR3. The source of the sample is a study of blood T cell repertoires in COVID-19. Study background: Whether acute or convalescent, the COVID-19 samples came from the United States, Italy and Spain. Sample material is recorded as cDNA or gDNA derived from T cells, B-cell-depleted T cells, or PBMCs.

The CDR3 is made up of 12 amino acids. V lost 3 bases and J 5 bases, leaving 7 bases between the germline ends. The germline V gene encodes CDR1 MDHEN and CDR2 SYDVKM. Original data processing: Reference gene primer amplification gave nucleated cell count estimates. Data came from immunoSEQ multiplex PCR; TCRdb stores just in-frame clones and leaves some out. V, J and clone size reflect that table, while D and trimming were determined from the DNA. The table includes 250,000 to 300,000 clones, 75% to 90% detected once. Patients in Seattle were enrolled during active infection, then followed longitudinally.

The chain joins TRBV28 to TRBJ1-1; D remains unclear. This receptor was identified in a woman in her seventies with COVID-19, enrolled during active disease. The sample comprised peripheral blood. In DNA form, the CDR3 reads TGTGCCAGCAGTTTCCGGGGAACTGAAGCTTTCTTT. Protein sequence: CASSFRGTEAFF.